This TCR beta chain was recovered during a study of regulatory T cells in long-lasting Graves disease. The overall study: Prior antithyroid drug treatment in newly diagnosed Graves' patients lasted under 3 months.

Time point in this sample: newly diagnosed GD, antithyroid drugs for less than 3 months. PBMC RNA was the source of the TCR library. Sequencing libraries for TCR beta were prepared with iRepertoire HTBI primers and Arm-PCR of CDR3 regions. TCRdb itself ran the multiplex PCR reads through MiXCR, one entry per CDR3 protein. The sample has some 600,000 distinct CDR3 sequences; about 15% are singletons. Germline loops: CDR1 LNHDA, CDR2 SQIVND (reference sequence). The CDR3 runs 14 residues. Trimming removed 7 bases from V and 0 bases from J, with 12 bases in between. Separately, the same data were catalogued under a study of T cells in Graves' hyperthyroidism and ophthalmopathy. That work contributes: A model using 13 V-J features told ophthalmopathy apart from stable hyperthyroidism.

This specimen was peripheral blood mononuclear cells (PBMCs), taken at new diagnosis, from a patient treated with antithyroid drugs. V usage is TRBV19 and J usage is TRBJ1-1, with D perhaps matching TRBD1 (5 bases). The sequence came from a man between 18 and 35 years old with Graves disease. The CDR3 is CASTEGLMNTEAFF. In nucleotides, the CDR3 is TGTGCCAGTACCGAGGGGCTGATGAACACTGAAGCTTTCTTT.